These 19 T cell receptor beta chains share one sample of origin, sequenced in a study of T-cell reconstitution after alpha-beta-depleted transplantation in children. A TCRbeta library incorporating unique molecular identifiers was prepared. From the PCR reads, TCRdb called clonotypes with MiXCR, one entry per CDR3 protein. Of 70,000 to 95,000 distinct CDR3 sequences in the sample, roughly 18% were seen once. The sequencing here drew on PBMCs, mostly from graft donor cells, taken 360 days after TCRalphabeta/CD19-depleted stem cell transplant. These receptors came from a male patient between 2 and 10 years old who had a stem cell transplant for acute lymphoblastic leukemia, so the T cells may come from the graft donor.

In its sample, this clonotype was seen many times. V usage is TRBV7-2 and J usage is TRBJ2-2; 14 bases are a match to TRBD2. J gave up 2 bases and V 2 bases, and 16 bases lay outside the gene matches. CDR1 is SGHTA, CDR2 FQGNSA, per germline. CDR3 size: 22 residues. The CDR3 DNA follows: TGTGCCAGCAGCTTATTTCGGGGCCACCCGGGACTAGCGGGAGTTAACACCGGGGAGCTGTTTTTT. It is translated as CASSLFRGHPGLAGVNTGELFF.

This clonotype showed up just a few times. One junction end does not reproduce the germline sequence, and a read error may be involved. This sequence joins TRBV4-1 and TRBJ2-7, with 7 bases fitting TRBD1. Germline V lookup: CDR1 MGHRA, CDR2 YSYEKL. This CDR3 is built from 15 residues. The CDR3 protein is CASSQTGTVVYKQYF. The CDR3 nucleotides are TGCGCCAGCAGCCAAACGGGGACAGTTGTCTACAAGCAGTACTTC.

This clonotype has just a few counts. The rearrangement uses TRBV7-9 and TRBJ2-5; 10 positions agree with TRBD2. Trimming removed 4 bases from V and 5 bases from J; junction bases left unmatched: 7. Per germline, CDR1 SEHNR and CDR2 FQNEAQ (reference sequence). The CDR3 extends over 15 amino acids. CDR3 DNA: TGTGCCAGCAGCTATAGGGGACTAGCGCAGGAGACCCAGTACTTC. This encodes CASSYRGLAQETQYF.

The chain couples TRBV7-9 to TRBJ1-1; TRBD1 is a possible D gene (5 bases). CDR1 and CDR2 (germline): SEHNR, FQNEAQ (reference sequence). V lost 2 bases, J lost 1 base, and 11 bases lay in between. The length of the CDR3 is 15 residues. The CDR3 DNA sequence: TGTGCCAGCAGCTTACTCCAGGGCTGGAACACTGAAGCTTTCTTT. Residues: CASSLLQGWNTEAFF. The full variable domain, rest sourced from reference TRBV7-9 and TRBJ1-1, is DTGVSQNPRHKITKRGQNVTFRCDPISEHNRLYWYRQTLGQGPEFLTYFQNEAQLEKSRLLSDRFSAERPKGSFSTLEIQRTEQGDSAMYLCASSLLQGWNTEAFFGQGTRLTVV.

The V and J genes are TRBV29-1 and TRBJ2-1; no definite D call. V shed 4 bases and J shed 7 bases, with 11 bases lying between them. The CDR3 sequence is 12 residues long. CDR1 and CDR2 from the germline V gene are SQVTM and ANQGSEA. The CDR3 here is CSVGYNRNEQFF. CDR3 nucleotide sequence: TGCAGCGTTGGATATAACCGAAATGAGCAGTTCTTC.

In this sample, this clonotype turned up a few times. The chain links TRBV10-1 to TRBJ2-5; the D gene could be TRBD1 or TRBD2 (6 bases each). Trimming stripped 2 bases from V and 1 base from J, with 8 bases between. CDR3 length: 14 amino acids. Germline V gene lookup returns CDR1 WNHNN and CDR2 SYGVQD (reference sequence). This CDR3 is CASSEGGLQETQYF. The CDR3 DNA follows: TGCGCCAGCAGTGAGGGGGGGCTCCAAGAGACCCAGTACTTC.

This clonotype was counted between two and nine times. This chain uses TRBV4-2 with TRBJ2-1; 9 bases agree with TRBD2. CDR3 length: 14 amino acids. The junction had 7 bases not matched to a gene; V was cut back by 4 bases and J by 9 bases. Germline-derived CDR1 and CDR2 are LGHNA and YNFKEQ. The CDR3 protein is CASSPRAGGFEQFF. In nucleotides, the CDR3 is TGTGCCAGCAGCCCCCGAGCGGGAGGTTTTGAGCAGTTCTTC.

In its sample, this clonotype was seen a few times. The chain couples TRBV4-1 to TRBJ2-1; 12 positions agree with TRBD2. CDR1 is MGHRA and CDR2 is YSYEKL in the germline V gene. The V segment lost 2 bases and the J segment 7 bases; nucleotides outside the gene matches: 12. The CDR3 length is 18 residues. The CDR3 loop is CASSQPPRLAGVRNEQFF. The CDR3, as DNA: TGCGCCAGCAGCCAACCCCCGCGACTAGCGGGAGTAAGGAATGAGCAGTTCTTC.

The chain is built from TRBV20-1 and TRBJ1-5; 8 nucleotides line up with TRBD1. CDR3 length: 14 amino acids. CDR1 is DFQATT, CDR2 SNEGSKA, per germline (reference sequence). V was clipped by 4 bases and J by 7 bases; unmatched bases: 9. The CDR3 coding sequence is TGCAGTGCTATAACAGGGGGGTTAGGACAGCCCCAGCATTTT. Translated: CSAITGGLGQPQHF.

This clonotype was detected many times. The CDR3 loop reads CSARDPRLAGRETQYF. The CDR3 coding sequence is TGCAGTGCTAGAGATCCCCGACTAGCGGGAAGAGAGACCCAGTACTTC. The chain joins TRBV20-1 to TRBJ2-5; 11 bases line up with TRBD2. The V and J ends lost 0 bases and 4 bases, in that order; junction bases with no gene match: 7. Germline V gene lookup returns CDR1 DFQATT and CDR2 SNEGSKA (reference sequence). There are 16 residues in the CDR3.

This clonotype was detected only a few times. CDR3 sequence: CASSPHREDTQYF. The CDR3 DNA sequence: TGTGCCAGCAGCCCCCACAGGGAAGATACGCAGTATTTT. The gene calls are TRBV7-9 and TRBJ2-3; TRBD1 might be the D (6 bases). The V end was cut by 5 bases, the J end by 5 bases, with 11 bases between. CDR1 is SEHNR and CDR2 is FQNEAQ in the germline V gene (reference sequence). The CDR3 consists of 13 residues.

Ten or more counts support this clonotype. The chain joins TRBV6-1 to TRBJ2-1, with 9 bases identical to TRBD2. Trimming removed 5 bases from V and 6 bases from J; junction bases left unmatched: 8. The germline CDR1 and CDR2 sequences are MNHNS and SASEGT. The CDR3 has 15 amino acids. CDR3 in DNA: TGTGCCAGCAGTATCGGCGGGAGGGCCGGCAATGAGCAGTTCTTC. Protein sequence: CASSIGGRAGNEQFF.

A few counts support this clonotype. The V and J genes are TRBV5-1 and TRBJ2-7; the D gene is possibly TRBD1 (6 bases). CDR3 length: 14 amino acids. V was shortened by 0 bases and J by 0 bases, with 7 bases between the two germline ends. Germline V gene sequence: CDR1 SGHRS, CDR2 YFSETQ. The CDR3 DNA reads as TGCGCCAGCAGCTTGGGAGGGGGCTCCTACGAGCAGTACTTC. Translation gives CASSLGGGSYEQYF.

This CDR3 reads CASSESRGYGYTF. The CDR3 nucleotides read TGCGCCAGCAGTGAGTCAAGGGGCTATGGCTACACCTTC. This chain connects TRBV10-1 to TRBJ1-2, with D possibly TRBD1 on 5 matching bases. The CDR3 covers 13 residues. The V gene lost 0 bases and the J gene lost 4 bases, with 6 bases spanning the gap. From germline, CDR1 is WNHNN and CDR2 SYGVQD (reference sequence).

This clonotype was recorded a few times. J is TRBJ2-7 and V is TRBV9; D remains unclear. The germline V and J ends were trimmed by 3 bases and 0 bases, with 10 bases remaining between them. The CDR3 spans 14 residues. Germline CDR1 reads SGDLS; CDR2 reads YYNGEE. Here the CDR3 reads CASSASAYSYEQYF. The CDR3 nucleotides read TGTGCCAGCAGCGCGTCTGCCTACTCCTACGAGCAGTACTTC.

This clonotype was counted ten times or more. The rearrangement links TRBV6-1 to TRBJ1-1, with D possibly being TRBD1 (5 bases). The CDR3 spans 13 residues. Germline CDR1 MNHNS, CDR2 SASEGT. V was clipped by 4 bases and J by 4 bases, with 10 bases between them. CDR3 in DNA: TGTGCCAGCAGTGTCGGGGGAGGCACTGAAGCTTTCTTT. It translates to CASSVGGGTEAFF.

The rearrangement joins TRBV7-9 to TRBJ1-1, with D possibly matching TRBD1 (6 bases). Trimming took 3 bases from V and 4 from J, leaving 12 bases between them. The germline V gene encodes CDR1 SEHNR and CDR2 FQNEAQ (reference sequence). The CDR3 contains 14 residues. The CDR3 region has the DNA TGTGCCAGCAGCTTCCAGGGGTGGACCACTGAAGCTTTCTTT. It yields the protein CASSFQGWTTEAFF.

This clonotype appeared a few times. The CDR3 nucleotides read TGTGCCAGCAGTTACGAAGGGTCCATTCAGTACTTC. Translation: CASSYEGSIQYF. The chain joins TRBV6-2 or TRBV6-3 to TRBJ2-4, with D uncertain. The CDR3 spans 12 residues. V lost 2 bases and J 9 bases, leaving 8 bases between the germline ends. Germline V gives CDR1 MNHEY, CDR2 SVGEGT.

The chain is built from TRBV27 and TRBJ1-5; no clear D gene. The CDR3 has 12 amino acids. The V gene lost 10 bases and the J gene lost 4 bases, with 11 bases spanning the gap. Per germline, CDR1 MNHEY and CDR2 SMNVEV (reference sequence). CDR3 in DNA: TGTGCCACCAATATTGCAAATCAGCCCCAGCATTTT. Translating gives CATNIANQPQHF.